This record concerns one TCR beta chain sequence. Its antigen is unidentified. The entry originates in a study of persistence of HIV-infected CD4 T cells. At the level of the study: CD4+ T cells responding to CMV or HIV-1 Gag were isolated. Whole-study results and caveats: CMV- and Gag-responding cells had lower TCRbeta richness than CD3/CD28-responding cells.

Germline assignment: CDR1 SGDLS and CDR2 YYNGEE. V was shortened by 1 base and J by 2 bases, with 21 bases between the two germline ends. The CDR3 is made up of 18 amino acids. Lysates of CMV-infected fibroblasts at 8 to 10 ug/mL stimulated these cells. CD40L/CD69 double-negative CD45RO-high memory CD4+ T cells were collected. Donors were HIV-1-infected adults who began suppressive ART during chronic infection. Plasma HIV-1 RNA stayed below 50 copies/mL for at least 4 years. Sequencing used immunoSEQ version 4 in survey mode. Sequencing used immunoSEQ multiplex PCR; TCRdb keeps in-frame clones, though not all of them. Of 30,000 to 45,000 clones listed, 80% are singletons.

Sequencing was performed on CD4+ T cells sorted from PBMCs after roughly 18-hour stimulation, taken from a patient who received antiretroviral therapy. V is TRBV9 and J is TRBJ1-2, with TRBD1 as a possible D gene (6 bases). The clonotype originates from an adult man with HIV who was CMV-seropositive. Written as DNA, the CDR3 is TGTGCCAGCAGCGTAAGATCGGGTGGGGCAGGGGCGAACTATGGCTACACCTTC. Translated, it gives CASSVRSGGAGANYGYTF.